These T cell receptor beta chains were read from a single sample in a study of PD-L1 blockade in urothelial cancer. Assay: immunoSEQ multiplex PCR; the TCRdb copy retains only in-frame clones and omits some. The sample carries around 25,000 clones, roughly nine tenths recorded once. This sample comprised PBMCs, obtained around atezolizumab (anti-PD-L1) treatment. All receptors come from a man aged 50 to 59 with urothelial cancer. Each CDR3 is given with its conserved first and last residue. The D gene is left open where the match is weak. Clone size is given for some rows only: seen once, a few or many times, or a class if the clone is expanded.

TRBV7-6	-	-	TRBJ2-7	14	TGTGCCAGCAGCTTAGACGTAGGGGCTTACGAGCAGTACTTC	CASSLDVGAYEQYF
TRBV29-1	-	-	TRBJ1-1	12	TGCAGCGTATTGGGACAACCTACTGAAGCTTTCTTT	CSVLGQPTEAFF
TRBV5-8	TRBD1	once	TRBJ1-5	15	TGTGCCAGCAGCTTCCGGGACAGGGTTGTTCAGCCCCAGCATTTT	CASSFRDRVVQPQHF
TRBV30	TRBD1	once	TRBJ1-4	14	TGTGCCTGGAGCCCAGGGGGGTTAAGTGAAAAACTGTTTTTT	CAWSPGGLSEKLFF
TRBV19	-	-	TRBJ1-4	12	TGTGCCAGTAGTCCAGGGAATGAAAAACTGTTTTTT	CASSPGNEKLFF
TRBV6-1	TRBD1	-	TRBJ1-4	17	TGTGCCAGCAGTGAAACGTATTCCGGGACAGGGAATGAAAAACTGTTTTTT	CASSETYSGTGNEKLFF
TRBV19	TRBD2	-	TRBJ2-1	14	TGTGCCAGTACCCCACTAGCGGGAATCAATGAGCAGTTCTTC	CASTPLAGINEQFF
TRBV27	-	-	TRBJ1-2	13	TGTGCCAGCAGTTTAAGCAGGGTTGGGGGCTACACCTTC	CASSLSRVGGYTF
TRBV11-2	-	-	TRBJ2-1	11	TGTGCCAGCAGCCCAGTACCGGAGCAGTTCTTC	CASSPVPEQFF
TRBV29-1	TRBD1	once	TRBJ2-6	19	TGCAGCGTTGAACCCCTGGGACAGGGGTCTTTCTCTGGGGCCAACGTCCTGACTTTC	CSVEPLGQGSFSGANVLTF
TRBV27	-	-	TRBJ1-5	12	TGTGCCAGGGGGCAGATAAGGTCAGCCCAGCATTTT	CARGQIRSAQHF
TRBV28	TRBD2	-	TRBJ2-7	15	TGTGCCAGCAGTTTAGGCGGGAGGGCCAGTTACGAGCAGTACTTC	CASSLGGRASYEQYF
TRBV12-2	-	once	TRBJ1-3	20	TGTGCAAGTCGCTTAAGGAGGCAGGACAGTCCGGCCGCACCTGGAAACACCATATATTTT	CASRLRRQDSPAAPGNTIYF
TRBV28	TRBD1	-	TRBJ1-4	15	TGTGCCAGCAGTTTTATAGGGGACAGTAATGAAAAACTGTTTTTT	CASSFIGDSNEKLFF
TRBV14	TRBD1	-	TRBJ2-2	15	TGTGCCAGCAGCCAAAGGACAGGCCTAGCCGGGGAGCTGTTTTTT	CASSQRTGLAGELFF
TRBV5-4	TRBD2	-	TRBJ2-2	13	TGTGCCAGCAGCCAGACTAGCGGGCCCGAGCTGTTTTTT	CASSQTSGPELFF
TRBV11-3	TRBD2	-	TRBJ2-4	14	TGTGCCAGCAGCTTAGCGGGGGGGACGGACATTCAGTACTTC	CASSLAGGTDIQYF
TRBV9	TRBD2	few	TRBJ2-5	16	TGTGCCAGCAGCGCCCCCGCCCTAGCGGGCCAAGAGACCCAGTACTTC	CASSAPALAGQETQYF
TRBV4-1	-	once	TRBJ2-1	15	TGCGCCAGCAGCCTCTTCGGGGGTGGGTACAATGAGCAGTTCTTC	CASSLFGGGYNEQFF
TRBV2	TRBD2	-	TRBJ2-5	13	TGTGCCAGCAGTAGCGGACTAGTGGCGACCCAGTACTTC	CASSSGLVATQYF
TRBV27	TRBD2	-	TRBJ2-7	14	TGTGCCAGCTCCCACCGGCTAGCGGGAGCCGAGCAGTACTTC	CASSHRLAGAEQYF
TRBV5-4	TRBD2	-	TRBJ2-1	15	TGTGCCAGCAGCCGGCTAGCGGGGGAAGACAATGAGCAGTTCTTC	CASSRLAGEDNEQFF
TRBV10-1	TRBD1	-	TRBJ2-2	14	TGCGCCAGCAGTCGAGGGGGCCAAACCGGGGAGCTGTTTTTT	CASSRGGQTGELFF
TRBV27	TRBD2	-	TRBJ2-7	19	TGTGCCAGCAGCCTCACCCACGACTTTACGGCGGGAGGACCGTACGAGCAGTACTTC	CASSLTHDFTAGGPYEQYF
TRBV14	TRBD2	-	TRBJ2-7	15	TGTGCCAGCAGCCAACGGCTAGCGGGAGGGGACGAGCAGTACTTC	CASSQRLAGGDEQYF
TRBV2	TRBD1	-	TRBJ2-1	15	TGTGCCAGCAGCGCCGGGACAGGGTCGGCCGATGAGCAGTTCTTC	CASSAGTGSADEQFF
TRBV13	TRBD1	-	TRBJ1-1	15	TGTGCCAGCAGCTCCCATCAGGGGGCGAACACTGAAGCTTTCTTT	CASSSHQGANTEAFF
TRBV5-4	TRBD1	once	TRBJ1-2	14	TGTGCCAGCAGCTTGGCCCAGGGGGCGGATGGCTACACCTTC	CASSLAQGADGYTF